This T cell receptor (beta chain) stems from a study of response to subunit inactivated influenza vaccine. Study-wide findings and caveats: Authors suggested few new T cells are recruited by each seasonal influenza vaccination.

Via MiXCR, TCRdb re-called the RT-PCR reads, giving one row per CDR3 protein. The data contain 600,000 to 850,000 distinct CDR3 sequences, 14% of them seen just once; the ten biggest clones take up approximately 7.6%. V lost 5 bases and J lost 6; bases outside the gene matches: 9. This CDR3 is 13 amino acids long. Germline CDR1 is DFQATT and CDR2 is SNEGSKA (reference sequence). The sample holds a few counts of this clonotype. Antigen: not known. Source: PBMCs from blood, taken around 14 days before vaccination. This chain joins TRBV20-1 and TRBJ2-5; TRBD1 matches at 7 bases. This sequence originates from a man aged 50 to 60 who received an inactivated influenza vaccine. This CDR3 reads CSAGTGAEQTQYF. Here the CDR3 DNA reads TGCAGTGCTGGAACAGGGGCCGAGCAGACCCAGTACTTC.